This T cell receptor (beta chain) was found in a study of CD4 T cells in relation to SARS-CoV-2 and coronaviruses. This table comes from immunoSEQ multiplex PCR, and its TCRdb copy is limited to in-frame clones, with some not included. This table has approximately 41,000 clones, roughly 84% appearing once. Naive or memory CD4+ cells were cultured 1:1 with T cell-depleted PBMCs plus CEF. A note on this clone: Its target is unknown.

The V segment lost 5 bases and the J segment 4 bases; nucleotides outside the gene matches: 9. The CDR3 consists of 18 residues. Germline CDR1 is SGHNT and CDR2 is YENEEA. The source material was naive CD4+ T cells from PBMCs, cultured in vitro. Subset reported: naive CD4+ T cells isolated by negative enrichment. This clonotype was obtained from an adult with COVID-19. The V and J genes are TRBV11-3 and TRBJ2-2; 14 bases agree with TRBD2. The CDR3 DNA reads as TGTGCCAGCAGCCCTGGGACTAGCGGGAGTCTGGGCACCGGGGAGCTGTTTTTT. This codes for CASSPGTSGSLGTGELFF.